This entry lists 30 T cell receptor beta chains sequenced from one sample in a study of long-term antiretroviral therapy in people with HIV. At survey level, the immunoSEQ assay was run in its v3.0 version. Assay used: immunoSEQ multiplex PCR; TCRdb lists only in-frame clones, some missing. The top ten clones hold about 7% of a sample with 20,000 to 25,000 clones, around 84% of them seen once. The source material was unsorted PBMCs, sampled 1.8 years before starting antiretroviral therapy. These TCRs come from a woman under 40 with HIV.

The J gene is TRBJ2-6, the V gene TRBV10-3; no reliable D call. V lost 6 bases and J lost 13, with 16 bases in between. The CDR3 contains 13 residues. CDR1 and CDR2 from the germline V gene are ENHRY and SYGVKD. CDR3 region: CAIRGSGVNVLTF. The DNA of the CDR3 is TGTGCCATCAGGGGGTCAGGAGTGAATGTCCTGACTTTC.

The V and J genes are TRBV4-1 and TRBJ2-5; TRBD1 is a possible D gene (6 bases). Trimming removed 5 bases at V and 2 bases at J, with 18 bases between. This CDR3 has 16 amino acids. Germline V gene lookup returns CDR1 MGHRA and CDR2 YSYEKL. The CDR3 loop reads CASSKGKDSHQETQYF. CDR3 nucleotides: TGCGCCAGCAGCAAGGGGAAGGACAGTCATCAAGAGACCCAGTACTTC.

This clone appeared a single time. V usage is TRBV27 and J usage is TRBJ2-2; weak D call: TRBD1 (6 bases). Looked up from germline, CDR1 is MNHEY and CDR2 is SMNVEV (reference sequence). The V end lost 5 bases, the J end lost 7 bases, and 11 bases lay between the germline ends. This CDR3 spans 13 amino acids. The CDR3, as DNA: TGTGCCAGCAGTCAGGGGCTTGGCGGGGAGCTGTTTTTT. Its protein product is CASSQGLGGELFF.

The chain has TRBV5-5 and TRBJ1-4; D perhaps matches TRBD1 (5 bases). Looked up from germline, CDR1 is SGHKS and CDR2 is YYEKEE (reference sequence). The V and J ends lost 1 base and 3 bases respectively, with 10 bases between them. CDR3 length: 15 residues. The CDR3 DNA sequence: TGTGCCAGCAGCTTGATGGGACGGTCTAATGAAAAACTGTTTTTT. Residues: CASSLMGRSNEKLFF.

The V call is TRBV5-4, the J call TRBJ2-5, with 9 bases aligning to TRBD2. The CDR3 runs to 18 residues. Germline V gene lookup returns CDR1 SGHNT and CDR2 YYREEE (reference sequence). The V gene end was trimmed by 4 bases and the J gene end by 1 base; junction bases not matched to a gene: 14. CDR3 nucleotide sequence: TGTGCCAGCAGCCCGGGAGGGCGGGGGGGCCAGGTCCAAGAGACCCAGTACTTC. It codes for CASSPGGRGGQVQETQYF.

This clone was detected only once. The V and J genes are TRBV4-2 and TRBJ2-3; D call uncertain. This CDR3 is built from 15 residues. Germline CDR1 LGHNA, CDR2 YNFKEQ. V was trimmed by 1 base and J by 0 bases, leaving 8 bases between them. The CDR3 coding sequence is TGTGCCAGCAGCCAAGGAACGATTAGCACAGATACGCAGTATTTT. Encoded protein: CASSQGTISTDTQYF.

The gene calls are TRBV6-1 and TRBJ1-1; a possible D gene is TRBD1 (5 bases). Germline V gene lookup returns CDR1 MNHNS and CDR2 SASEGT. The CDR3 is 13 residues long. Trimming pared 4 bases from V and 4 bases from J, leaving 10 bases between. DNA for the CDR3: TGTGCCAGCAGTGCGACAGTAACCACTGAAGCTTTCTTT. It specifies CASSATVTTEAFF.

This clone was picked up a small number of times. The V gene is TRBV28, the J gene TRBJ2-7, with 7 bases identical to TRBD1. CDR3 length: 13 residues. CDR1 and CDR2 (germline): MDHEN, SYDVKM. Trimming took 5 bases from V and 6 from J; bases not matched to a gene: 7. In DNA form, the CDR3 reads TGTGCCAGCAGTGAAACAAACAGGGGCGAGCAGTACGTC. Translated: CASSETNRGEQYV.

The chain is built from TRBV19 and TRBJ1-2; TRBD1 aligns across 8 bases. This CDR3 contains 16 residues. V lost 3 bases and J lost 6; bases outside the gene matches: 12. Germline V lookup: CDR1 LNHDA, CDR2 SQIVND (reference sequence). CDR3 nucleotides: TGTGCCAGTAGTATTATGGGGACAGGAAAGAAAAATGGCTACACCTTC. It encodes CASSIMGTGKKNGYTF. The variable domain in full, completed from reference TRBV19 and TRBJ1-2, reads DGGITQSPKYLFRKEGQNVTLSCEQNLNHDAMYWYRQDPGQGLRLIYYSQIVNDFQKGDIAEGYSVSREKKESFPLTVTSAQKNPTAFYLCASSIMGTGKKNGYTFGSGTRLTVV.

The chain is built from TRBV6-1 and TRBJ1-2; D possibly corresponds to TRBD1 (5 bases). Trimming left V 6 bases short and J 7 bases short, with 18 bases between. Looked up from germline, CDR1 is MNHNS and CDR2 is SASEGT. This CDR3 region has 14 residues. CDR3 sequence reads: CASRLRDQTSGYTF. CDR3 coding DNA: TGTGCCAGCAGACTCCGGGACCAGACGAGTGGCTACACCTTC.

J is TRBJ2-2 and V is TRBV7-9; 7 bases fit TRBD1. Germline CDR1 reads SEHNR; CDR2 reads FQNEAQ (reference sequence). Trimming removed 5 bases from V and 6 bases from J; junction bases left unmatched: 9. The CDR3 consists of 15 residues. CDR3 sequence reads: CASSQRDSTPGELFF. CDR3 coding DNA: TGTGCCAGCAGCCAGAGGGACAGCACCCCCGGGGAGCTGTTTTTT. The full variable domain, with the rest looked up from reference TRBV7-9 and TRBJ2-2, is DTGVSQNPRHKITKRGQNVTFRCDPISEHNRLYWYRQTLGQGPEFLTYFQNEAQLEKSRLLSDRFSAERPKGSFSTLEIQRTEQGDSAMYLCASSQRDSTPGELFFGEGSRLTVL.

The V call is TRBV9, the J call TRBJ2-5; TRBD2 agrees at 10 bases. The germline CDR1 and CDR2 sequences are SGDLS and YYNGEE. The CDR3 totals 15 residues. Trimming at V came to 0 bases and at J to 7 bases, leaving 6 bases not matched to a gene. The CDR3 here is CASSVDLAGVGTQYF. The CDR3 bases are TGTGCCAGCAGCGTAGACCTAGCGGGGGTGGGGACCCAGTACTTC.

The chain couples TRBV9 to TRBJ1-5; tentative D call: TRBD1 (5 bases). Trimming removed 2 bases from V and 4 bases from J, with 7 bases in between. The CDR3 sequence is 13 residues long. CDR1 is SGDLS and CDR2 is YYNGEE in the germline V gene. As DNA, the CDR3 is TGTGCCAGCAGCGTGGACACTAATCAGCCCCAGCATTTT. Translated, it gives CASSVDTNQPQHF.

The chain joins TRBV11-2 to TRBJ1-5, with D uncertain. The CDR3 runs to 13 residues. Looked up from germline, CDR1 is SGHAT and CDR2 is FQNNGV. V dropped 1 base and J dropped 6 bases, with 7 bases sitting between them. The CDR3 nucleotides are TGTGCCAGCAGCTTAGGCATCGGTCAGCCCCAGCATTTT. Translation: CASSLGIGQPQHF.

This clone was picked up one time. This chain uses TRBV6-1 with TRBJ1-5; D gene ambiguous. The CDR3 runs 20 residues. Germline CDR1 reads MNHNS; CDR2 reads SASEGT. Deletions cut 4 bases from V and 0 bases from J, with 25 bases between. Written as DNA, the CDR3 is TGTGCCAGCAGTGCGATCTATGAACCTCGGTTAAAAGATAGCAATCAGCCCCAGCATTTT. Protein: CASSAIYEPRLKDSNQPQHF.

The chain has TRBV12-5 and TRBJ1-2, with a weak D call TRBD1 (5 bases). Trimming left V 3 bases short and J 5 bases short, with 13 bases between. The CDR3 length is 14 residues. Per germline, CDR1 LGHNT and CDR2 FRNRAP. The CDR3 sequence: CASGFGGLGYGYTF. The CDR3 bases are TGTGCTAGTGGTTTTGGGGGGTTAGGGTATGGCTACACCTTC.

CDR3 protein: CAILDRSYTF. The DNA for the CDR3 is TGTGCCATCTTGGACAGGAGCTACACCTTC. The rearrangement uses TRBV10-3 and TRBJ1-2; 7 nucleotides match TRBD1. CDR1 and CDR2 from the germline V gene are ENHRY and SYGVKD. The CDR3 contains 10 residues. V lost 8 bases and J lost 9; bases outside the gene matches: 3.

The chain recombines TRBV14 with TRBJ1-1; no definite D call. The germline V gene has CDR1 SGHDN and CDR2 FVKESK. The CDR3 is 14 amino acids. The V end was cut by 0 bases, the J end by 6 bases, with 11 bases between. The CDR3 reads CASSQDFGLSEAFF. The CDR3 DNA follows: TGTGCCAGCAGCCAAGATTTTGGCCTTTCTGAAGCTTTCTTT.

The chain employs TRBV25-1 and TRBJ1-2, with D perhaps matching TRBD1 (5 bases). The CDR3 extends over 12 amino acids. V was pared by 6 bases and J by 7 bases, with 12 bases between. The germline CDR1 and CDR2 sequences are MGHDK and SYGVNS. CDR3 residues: CASSSTGVGYTF. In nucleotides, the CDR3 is TGTGCCAGCAGCTCAACGGGGGTTGGCTACACCTTC.

The CDR3 DNA follows: TGCAGCGCCGGACAGGGGGCGGATGGCTACACCTTC. Translation gives CSAGQGADGYTF. V and J are TRBV29-1 and TRBJ1-2; TRBD1 aligns across 11 bases. The CDR3 contains 12 residues. Per germline, CDR1 SQVTM and CDR2 ANQGSEA. Trimming took 7 bases from V and 6 from J; bases not matched to a gene: 4.

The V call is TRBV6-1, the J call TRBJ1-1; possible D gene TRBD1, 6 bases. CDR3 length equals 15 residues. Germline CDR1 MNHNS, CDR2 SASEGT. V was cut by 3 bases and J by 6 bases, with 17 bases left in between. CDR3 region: CASSDRGWGAAEAFF. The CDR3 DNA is TGTGCCAGCAGTGACAGGGGATGGGGGGCTGCTGAAGCTTTCTTT.

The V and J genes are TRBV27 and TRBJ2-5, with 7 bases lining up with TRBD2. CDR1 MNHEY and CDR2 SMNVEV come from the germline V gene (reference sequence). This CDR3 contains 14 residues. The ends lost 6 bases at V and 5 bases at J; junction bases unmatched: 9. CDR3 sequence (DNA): TGTGCCAGCAGAAGCGGGACCCGCCGGGAGACCCAGTACTTC. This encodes CASRSGTRRETQYF.

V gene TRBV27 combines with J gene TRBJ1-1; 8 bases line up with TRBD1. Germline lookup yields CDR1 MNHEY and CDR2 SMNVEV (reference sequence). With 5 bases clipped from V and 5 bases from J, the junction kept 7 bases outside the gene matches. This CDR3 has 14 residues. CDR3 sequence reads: CASSGYRQGTEAFF. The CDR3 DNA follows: TGTGCCAGCAGTGGTTACAGACAGGGGACTGAAGCTTTCTTT.

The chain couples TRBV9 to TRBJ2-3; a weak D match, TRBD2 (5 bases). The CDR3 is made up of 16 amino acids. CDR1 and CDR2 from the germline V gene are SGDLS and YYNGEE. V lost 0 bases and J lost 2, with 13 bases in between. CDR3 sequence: CASSVAGGQNTDTQYF. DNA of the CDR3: TGTGCCAGCAGCGTAGCAGGCGGGCAGAACACAGATACGCAGTATTTT.

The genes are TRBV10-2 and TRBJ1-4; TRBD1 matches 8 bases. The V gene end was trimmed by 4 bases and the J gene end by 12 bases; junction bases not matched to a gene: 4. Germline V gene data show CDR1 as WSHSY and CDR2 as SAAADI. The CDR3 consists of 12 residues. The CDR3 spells CASSGTGGELFF. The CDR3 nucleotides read TGCGCCAGCAGTGGTACAGGGGGAGAACTGTTTTTT.

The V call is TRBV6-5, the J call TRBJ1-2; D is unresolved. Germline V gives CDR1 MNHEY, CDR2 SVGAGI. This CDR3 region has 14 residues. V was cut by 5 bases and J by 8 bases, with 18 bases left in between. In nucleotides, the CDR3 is TGTGCCAGCAGTCCACCGGGCCAAACGCGGGGCTACACCTTC. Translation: CASSPPGQTRGYTF.

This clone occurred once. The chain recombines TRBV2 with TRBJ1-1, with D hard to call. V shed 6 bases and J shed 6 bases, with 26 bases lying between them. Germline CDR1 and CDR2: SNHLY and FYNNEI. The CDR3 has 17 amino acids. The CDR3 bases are TGTGCCAGCAGATCAGAGGTGGGATACTCAAGGGCCTCTGAAGCTTTCTTT. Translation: CASRSEVGYSRASEAFF.

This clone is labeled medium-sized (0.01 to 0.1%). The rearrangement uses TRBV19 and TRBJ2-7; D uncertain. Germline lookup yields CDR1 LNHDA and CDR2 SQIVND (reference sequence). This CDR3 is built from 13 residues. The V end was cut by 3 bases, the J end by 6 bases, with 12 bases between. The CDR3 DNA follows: TGTGCCAGTAGTATTGGCAAAGGAAGCGAGCAGTACGTC. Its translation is CASSIGKGSEQYV.

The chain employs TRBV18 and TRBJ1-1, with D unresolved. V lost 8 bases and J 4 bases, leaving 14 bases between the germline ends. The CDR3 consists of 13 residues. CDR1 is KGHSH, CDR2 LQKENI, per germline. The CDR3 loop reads CASEGLMATEAFF. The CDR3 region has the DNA TGTGCCAGCGAGGGTTTAATGGCCACTGAAGCTTTCTTT.

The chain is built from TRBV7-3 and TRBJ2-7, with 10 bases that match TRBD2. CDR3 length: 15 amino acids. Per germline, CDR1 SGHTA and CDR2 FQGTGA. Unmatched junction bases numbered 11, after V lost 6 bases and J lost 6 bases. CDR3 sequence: CASRKRGGSPSEQYV. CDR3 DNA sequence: TGTGCCAGCAGGAAGCGGGGGGGCTCGCCCTCCGAGCAGTACGTC.